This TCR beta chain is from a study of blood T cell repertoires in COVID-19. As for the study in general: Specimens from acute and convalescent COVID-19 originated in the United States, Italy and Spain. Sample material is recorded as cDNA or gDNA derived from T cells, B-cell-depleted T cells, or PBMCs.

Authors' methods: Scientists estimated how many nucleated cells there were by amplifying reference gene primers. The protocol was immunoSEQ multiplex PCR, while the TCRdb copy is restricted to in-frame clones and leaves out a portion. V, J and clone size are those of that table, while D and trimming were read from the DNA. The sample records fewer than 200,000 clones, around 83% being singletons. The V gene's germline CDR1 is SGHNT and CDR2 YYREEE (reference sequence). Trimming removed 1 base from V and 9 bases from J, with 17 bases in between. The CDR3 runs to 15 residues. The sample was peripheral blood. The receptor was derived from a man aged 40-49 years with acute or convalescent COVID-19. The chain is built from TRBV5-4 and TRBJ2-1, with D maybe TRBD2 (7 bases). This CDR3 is CASSLSGGPSVEQFF. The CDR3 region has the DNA TGTGCCAGCAGCTTGTCCGGGGGGCCCTCAGTTGAGCAGTTCTTC.